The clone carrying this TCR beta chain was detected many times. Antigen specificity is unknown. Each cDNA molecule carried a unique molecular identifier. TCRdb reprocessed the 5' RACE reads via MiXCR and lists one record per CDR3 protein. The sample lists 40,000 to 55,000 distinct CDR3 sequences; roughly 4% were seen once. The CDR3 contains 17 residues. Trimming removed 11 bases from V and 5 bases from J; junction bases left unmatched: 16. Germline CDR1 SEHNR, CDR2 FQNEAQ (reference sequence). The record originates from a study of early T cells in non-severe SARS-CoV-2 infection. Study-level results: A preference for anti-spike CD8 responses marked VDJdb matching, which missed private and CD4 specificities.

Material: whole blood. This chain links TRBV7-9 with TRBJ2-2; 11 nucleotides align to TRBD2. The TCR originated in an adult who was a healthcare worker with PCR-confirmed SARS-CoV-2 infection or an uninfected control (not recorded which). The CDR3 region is CADNRITSGRGTGELFF. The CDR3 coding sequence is TGTGCCGACAACAGGATTACTAGCGGGAGAGGAACCGGGGAGCTGTTTTTT.